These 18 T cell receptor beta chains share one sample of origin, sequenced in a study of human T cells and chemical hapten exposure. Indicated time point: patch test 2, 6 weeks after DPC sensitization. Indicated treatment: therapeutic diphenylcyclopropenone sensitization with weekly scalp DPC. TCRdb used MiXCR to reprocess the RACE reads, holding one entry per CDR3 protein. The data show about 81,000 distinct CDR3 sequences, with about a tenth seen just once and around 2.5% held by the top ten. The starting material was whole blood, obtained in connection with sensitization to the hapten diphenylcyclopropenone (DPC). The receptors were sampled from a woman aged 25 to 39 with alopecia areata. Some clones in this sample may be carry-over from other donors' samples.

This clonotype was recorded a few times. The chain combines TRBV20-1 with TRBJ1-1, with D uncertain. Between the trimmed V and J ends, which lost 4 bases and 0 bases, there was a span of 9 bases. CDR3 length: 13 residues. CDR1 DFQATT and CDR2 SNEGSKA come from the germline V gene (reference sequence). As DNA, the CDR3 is TGCAGTGCTAAAGGACCGCTGAACACTGAAGCTTTCTTT. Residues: CSAKGPLNTEAFF.

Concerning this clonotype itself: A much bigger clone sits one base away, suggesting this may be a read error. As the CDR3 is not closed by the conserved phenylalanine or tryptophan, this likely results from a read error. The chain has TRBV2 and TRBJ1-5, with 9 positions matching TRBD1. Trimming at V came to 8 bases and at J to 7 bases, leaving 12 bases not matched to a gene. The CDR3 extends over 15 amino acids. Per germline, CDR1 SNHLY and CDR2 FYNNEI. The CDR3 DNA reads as TGTGCCAGCCAAAGAGAGGGACAGGGCCGGCAGCCCCAGCATTCT. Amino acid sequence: CASQREGQGRQPQHS.

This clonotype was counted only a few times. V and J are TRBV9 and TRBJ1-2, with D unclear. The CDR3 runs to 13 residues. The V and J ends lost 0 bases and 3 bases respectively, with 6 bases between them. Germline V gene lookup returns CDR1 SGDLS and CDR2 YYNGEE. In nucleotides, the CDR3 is TGTGCCAGCAGCGTAGCAGACCACTATGGCTACACCTTC. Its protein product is CASSVADHYGYTF.

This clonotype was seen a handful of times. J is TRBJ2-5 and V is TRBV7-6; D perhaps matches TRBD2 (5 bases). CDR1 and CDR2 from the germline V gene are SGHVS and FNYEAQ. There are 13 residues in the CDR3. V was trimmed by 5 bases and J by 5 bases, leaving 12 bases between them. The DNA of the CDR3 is TGTGCCAGCAGCCGCTCCCCGGGGGAGACCCAGTACTTC. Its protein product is CASSRSPGETQYF.

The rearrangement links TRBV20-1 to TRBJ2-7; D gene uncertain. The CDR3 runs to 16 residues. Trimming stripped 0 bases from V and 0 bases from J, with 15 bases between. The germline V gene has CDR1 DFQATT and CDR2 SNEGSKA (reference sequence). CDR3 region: CSARDHSMGSSYEQYF. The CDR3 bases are TGCAGTGCTAGAGATCACTCCATGGGCAGCTCCTACGAGCAGTACTTC.

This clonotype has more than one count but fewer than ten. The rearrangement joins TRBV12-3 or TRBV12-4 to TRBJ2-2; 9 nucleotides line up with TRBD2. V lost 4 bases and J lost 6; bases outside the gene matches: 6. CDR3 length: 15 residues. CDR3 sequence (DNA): TGTGCCAGCAGTTACGCGGGAGGGGCCCCCGGGGAGCTGTTTTTT. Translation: CASSYAGGAPGELFF.

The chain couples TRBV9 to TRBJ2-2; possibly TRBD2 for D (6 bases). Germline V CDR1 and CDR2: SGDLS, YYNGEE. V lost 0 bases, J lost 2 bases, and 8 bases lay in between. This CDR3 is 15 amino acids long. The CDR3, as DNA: TGTGCCAGCAGCGTAGGCGGGATCAACACCGGGGAGCTGTTTTTT. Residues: CASSVGGINTGELFF.

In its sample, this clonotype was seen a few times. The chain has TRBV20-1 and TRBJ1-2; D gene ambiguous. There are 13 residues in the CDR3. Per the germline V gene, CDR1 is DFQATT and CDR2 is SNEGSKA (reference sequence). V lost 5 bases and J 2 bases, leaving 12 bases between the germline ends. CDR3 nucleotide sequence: TGCAGTGCTCCATCGGCGTTGAACTATGGCTACACCTTC. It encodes CSAPSALNYGYTF.

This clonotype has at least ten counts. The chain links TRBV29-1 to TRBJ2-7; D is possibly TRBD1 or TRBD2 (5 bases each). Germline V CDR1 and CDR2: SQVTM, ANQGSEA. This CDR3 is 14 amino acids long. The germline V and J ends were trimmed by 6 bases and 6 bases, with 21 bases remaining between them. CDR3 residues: CSVGTGPLSVEQYF. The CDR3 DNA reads TGCAGCGTCGGAACGGGACCGCTTAGCGTCGAGCAGTACTTC.

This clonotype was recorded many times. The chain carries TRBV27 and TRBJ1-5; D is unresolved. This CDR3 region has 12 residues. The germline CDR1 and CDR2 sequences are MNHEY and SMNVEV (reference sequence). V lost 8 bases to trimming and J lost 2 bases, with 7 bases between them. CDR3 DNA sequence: TGTGCCAGCGCTGGAGGCAATCAGCCCCAGCATTTT. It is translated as CASAGGNQPQHF.

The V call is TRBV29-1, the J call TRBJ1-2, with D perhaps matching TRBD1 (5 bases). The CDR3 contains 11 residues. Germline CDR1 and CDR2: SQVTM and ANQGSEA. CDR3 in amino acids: CTLRDGYGYTF. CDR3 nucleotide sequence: TGCACACTGAGGGACGGCTATGGCTACACCTTC.

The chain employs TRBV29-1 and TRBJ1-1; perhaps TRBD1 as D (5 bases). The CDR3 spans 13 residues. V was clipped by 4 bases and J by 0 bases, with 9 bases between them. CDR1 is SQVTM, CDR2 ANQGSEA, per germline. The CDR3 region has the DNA TGCAGCGTTGCCTGGGGACTGAACACTGAAGCTTTCTTT. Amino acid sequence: CSVAWGLNTEAFF.

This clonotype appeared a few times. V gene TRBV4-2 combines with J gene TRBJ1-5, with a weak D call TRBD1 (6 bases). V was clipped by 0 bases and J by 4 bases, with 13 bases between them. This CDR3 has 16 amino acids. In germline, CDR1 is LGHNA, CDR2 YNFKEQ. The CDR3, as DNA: TGTGCCAGCAGCCAAGAAAGGGCCAGGGGTAATCAGCCCCAGCATTTT. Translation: CASSQERARGNQPQHF.

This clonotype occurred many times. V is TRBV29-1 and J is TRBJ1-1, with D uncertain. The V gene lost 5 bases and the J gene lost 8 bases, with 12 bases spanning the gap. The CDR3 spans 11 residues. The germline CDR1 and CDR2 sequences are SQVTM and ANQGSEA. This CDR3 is CSVLNLSEAFF. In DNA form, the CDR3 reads TGCAGCGTTCTCAACCTAAGCGAAGCTTTCTTT.

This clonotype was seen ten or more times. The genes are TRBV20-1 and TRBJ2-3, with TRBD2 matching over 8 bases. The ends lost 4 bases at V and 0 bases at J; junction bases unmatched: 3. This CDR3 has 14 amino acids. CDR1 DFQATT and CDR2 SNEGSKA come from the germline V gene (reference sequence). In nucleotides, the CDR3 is TGCAGTGCTAACGGGAGGGAAAGCACAGATACGCAGTATTTT. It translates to CSANGRESTDTQYF.

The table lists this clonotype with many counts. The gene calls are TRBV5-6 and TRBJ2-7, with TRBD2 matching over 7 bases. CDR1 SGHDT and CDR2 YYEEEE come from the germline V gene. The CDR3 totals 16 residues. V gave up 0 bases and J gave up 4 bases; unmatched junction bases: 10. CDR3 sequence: CASSLGPSGASYEQYF. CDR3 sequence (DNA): TGTGCCAGCAGCTTGGGGCCTAGCGGAGCTTCGTACGAGCAGTACTTC.

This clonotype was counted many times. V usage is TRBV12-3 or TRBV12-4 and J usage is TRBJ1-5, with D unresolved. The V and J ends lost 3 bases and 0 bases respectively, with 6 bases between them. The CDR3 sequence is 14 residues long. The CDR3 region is CASSLEGSNQPQHF. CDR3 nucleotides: TGTGCCAGCAGTTTGGAGGGTAGCAATCAGCCCCAGCATTTT.

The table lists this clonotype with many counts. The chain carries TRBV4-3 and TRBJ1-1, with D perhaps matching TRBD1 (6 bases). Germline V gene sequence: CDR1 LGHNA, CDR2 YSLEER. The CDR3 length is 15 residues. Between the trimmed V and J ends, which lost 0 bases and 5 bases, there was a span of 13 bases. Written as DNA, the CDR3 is TGCGCCAGCAGCCAAGATTTTGGGGGCGGGACTGAAGCTTTCTTT. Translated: CASSQDFGGGTEAFF.